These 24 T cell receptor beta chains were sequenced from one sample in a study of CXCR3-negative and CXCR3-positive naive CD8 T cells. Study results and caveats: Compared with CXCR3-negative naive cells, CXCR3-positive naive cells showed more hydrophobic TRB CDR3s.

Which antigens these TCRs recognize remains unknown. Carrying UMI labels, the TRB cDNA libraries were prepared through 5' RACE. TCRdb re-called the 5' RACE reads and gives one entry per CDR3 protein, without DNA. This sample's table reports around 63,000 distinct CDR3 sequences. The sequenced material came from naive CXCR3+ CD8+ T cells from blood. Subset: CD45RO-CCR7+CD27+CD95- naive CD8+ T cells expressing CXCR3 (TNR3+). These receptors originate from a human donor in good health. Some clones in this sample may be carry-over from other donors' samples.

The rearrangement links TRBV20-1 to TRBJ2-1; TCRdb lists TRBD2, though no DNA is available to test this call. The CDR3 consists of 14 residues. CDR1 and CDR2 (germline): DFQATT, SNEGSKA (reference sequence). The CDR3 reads CSARGLAENNEQFF.

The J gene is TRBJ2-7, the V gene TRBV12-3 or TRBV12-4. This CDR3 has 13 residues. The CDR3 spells CASSFLPHYEQYF.

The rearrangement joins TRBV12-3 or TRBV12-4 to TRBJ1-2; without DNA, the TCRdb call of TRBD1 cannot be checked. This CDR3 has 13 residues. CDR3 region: CASSIGTAYGYTF.

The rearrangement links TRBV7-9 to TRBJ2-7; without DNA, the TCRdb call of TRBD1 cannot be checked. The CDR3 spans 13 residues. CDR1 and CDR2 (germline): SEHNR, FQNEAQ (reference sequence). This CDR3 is CASSPKGSYEQYF.

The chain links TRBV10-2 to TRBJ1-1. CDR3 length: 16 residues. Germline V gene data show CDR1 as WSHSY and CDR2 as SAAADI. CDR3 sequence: CASRDQRVELNTEAFF.

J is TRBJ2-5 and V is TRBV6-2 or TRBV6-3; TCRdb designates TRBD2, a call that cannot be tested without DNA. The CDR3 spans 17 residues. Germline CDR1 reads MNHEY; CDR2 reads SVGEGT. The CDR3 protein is CASSYSTSGGAEETQYF.

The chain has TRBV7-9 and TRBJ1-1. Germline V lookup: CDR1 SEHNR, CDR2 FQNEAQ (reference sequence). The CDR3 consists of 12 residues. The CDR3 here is CASSPIETEAFF.

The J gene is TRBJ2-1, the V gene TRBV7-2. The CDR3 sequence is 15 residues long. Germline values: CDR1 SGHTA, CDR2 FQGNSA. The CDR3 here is CASSSLGSPYNEQFF.

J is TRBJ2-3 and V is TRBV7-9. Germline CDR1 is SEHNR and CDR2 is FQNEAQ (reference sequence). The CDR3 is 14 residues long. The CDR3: CASSFGPRTDTQYF.

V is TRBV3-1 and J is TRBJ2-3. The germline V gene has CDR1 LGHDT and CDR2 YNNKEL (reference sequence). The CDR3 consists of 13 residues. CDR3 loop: CASYNVGTDTQYF.

The CDR3 spells CASSLISYEQYF. The rearrangement uses TRBV12-3 or TRBV12-4 and TRBJ2-7. CDR3 length: 12 residues.

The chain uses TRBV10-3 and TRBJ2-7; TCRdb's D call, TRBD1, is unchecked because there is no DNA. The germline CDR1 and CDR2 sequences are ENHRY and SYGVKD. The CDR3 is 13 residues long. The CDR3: CAISGDTYYEQYF.

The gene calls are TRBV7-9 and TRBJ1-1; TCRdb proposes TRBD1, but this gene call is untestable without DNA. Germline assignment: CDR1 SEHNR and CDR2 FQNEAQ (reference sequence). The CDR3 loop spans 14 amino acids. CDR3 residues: CASRQGAMNTEAFF.

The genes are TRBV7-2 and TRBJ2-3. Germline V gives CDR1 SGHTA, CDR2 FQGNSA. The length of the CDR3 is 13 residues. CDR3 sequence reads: CASSDVTEDTQYF.

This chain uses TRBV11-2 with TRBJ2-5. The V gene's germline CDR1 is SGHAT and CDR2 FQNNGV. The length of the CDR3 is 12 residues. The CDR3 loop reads CASSLGQATQYF.

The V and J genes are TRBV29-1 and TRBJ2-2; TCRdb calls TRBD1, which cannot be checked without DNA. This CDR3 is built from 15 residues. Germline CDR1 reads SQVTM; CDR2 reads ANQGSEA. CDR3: CSAASGTTNTGELFF.

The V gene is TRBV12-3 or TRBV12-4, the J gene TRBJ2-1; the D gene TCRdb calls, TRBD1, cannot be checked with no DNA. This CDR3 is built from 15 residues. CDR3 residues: CASSKGGRSYNEQFF.

CDR3 loop: CASSLGDQETQYF. The chain links TRBV7-2 to TRBJ2-5. Germline CDR1 and CDR2: SGHTA and FQGNSA. The CDR3 contains 13 residues.

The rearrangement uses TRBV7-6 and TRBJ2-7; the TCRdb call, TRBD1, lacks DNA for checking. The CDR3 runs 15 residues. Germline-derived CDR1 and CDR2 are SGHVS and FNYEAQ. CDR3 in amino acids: CASSLTREQVYEQYF.

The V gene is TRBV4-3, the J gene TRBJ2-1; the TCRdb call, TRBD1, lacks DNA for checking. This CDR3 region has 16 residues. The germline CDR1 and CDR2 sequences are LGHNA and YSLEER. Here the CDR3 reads CASSQAGGRVYNEQFF.

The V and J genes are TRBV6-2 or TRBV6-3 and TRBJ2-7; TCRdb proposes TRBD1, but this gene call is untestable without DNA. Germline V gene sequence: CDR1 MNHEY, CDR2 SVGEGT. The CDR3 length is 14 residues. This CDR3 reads CASIPGQGPYEQYF.

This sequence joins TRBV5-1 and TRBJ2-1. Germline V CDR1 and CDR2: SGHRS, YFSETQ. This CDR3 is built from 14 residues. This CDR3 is CASSPAGLIHEQFF.

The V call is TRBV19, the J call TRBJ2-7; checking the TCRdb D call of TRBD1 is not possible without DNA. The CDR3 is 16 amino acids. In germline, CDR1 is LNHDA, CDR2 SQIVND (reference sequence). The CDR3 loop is CASSSPGQGVFYEQYF.

The CDR3 here is CARSVAPEGNTGELFF. V and J are TRBV9 and TRBJ2-2. Germline CDR1 reads SGDLS; CDR2 reads YYNGEE. This CDR3 comprises 16 residues.